The next 5 T cell receptor beta chains were all read from a single sample in a study of response to subunit inactivated influenza vaccine. Each CDR3 protein is one row after TCRdb ran MiXCR on the RT-PCR reads. The sample carries 530,000 or so distinct CDR3 sequences, 12% recorded once. The specimen was PBMCs from blood, collected on the day of vaccination. These TCRs come from a middle-aged man who received an inactivated influenza vaccine.

This clonotype appeared many times. The chain recombines TRBV5-1 with TRBJ2-1; 10 positions match TRBD2. This CDR3 spans 17 amino acids. Losses at the gene ends were 3 bases for V and 7 bases for J; bases not matched to a gene: 13. CDR1 and CDR2 (germline): SGHRS, YFSETQ. As DNA, the CDR3 is TGCGCCAGCAGCTCATATCTCGGACTAGCGGAGGGGAATGAGCAGTTCTTC. It is translated as CASSSYLGLAEGNEQFF.

This sequence joins TRBV20-1 and TRBJ2-7; TRBD2 is a possible D gene (6 bases). The CDR3 consists of 15 residues. V lost 1 base and J 2 bases, leaving 15 bases between the germline ends. Germline CDR1 reads DFQATT; CDR2 reads SNEGSKA (reference sequence). CDR3 amino acids: CSARALGGDPYEQYF. The CDR3, as DNA: TGCAGTGCTAGAGCCCTCGGAGGGGATCCCTACGAGCAGTACTTC.

This clonotype occurred a few times. V usage is TRBV15 and J usage is TRBJ1-4; the D gene is possibly TRBD1 (5 bases). The CDR3 runs 13 residues. Looked up from germline, CDR1 is LNHNV and CDR2 is YYDKDF (reference sequence). Trimming took off 5 bases at V and 12 bases at J, with 16 bases between the two ends. CDR3 DNA: TGTGCCACCAGCCCGACGGGACTCGGGGAACTGTTTTTT. Amino acids: CATSPTGLGELFF.

This clonotype has just a few counts. The V gene is TRBV5-1, the J gene TRBJ2-7; the D gene could be TRBD1 or TRBD2 (6 bases each). The CDR3 extends over 16 amino acids. Trimming removed 0 bases from V and 0 bases from J, with 13 bases in between. Germline loops: CDR1 SGHRS, CDR2 YFSETQ. Here the CDR3 reads CASSLAGGRSSYEQYF. CDR3 nucleotide sequence: TGCGCCAGCAGCTTGGCCGGGGGCCGGAGCTCCTACGAGCAGTACTTC.

The rearrangement links TRBV12-3 or TRBV12-4 to TRBJ2-5; the match to TRBD1 covers 9 bases. The CDR3 extends over 17 amino acids. The V and J ends lost 1 base and 6 bases, in that order; junction bases with no gene match: 12. The CDR3 DNA reads as TGTGCCAGCAGTTTAGATGGTAGGGAGGGACAGGGAAAGACCCAGTACTTC. Translated, it gives CASSLDGREGQGKTQYF.